Listed below are T cell receptor beta chains from one sample, sequenced in a study of cytomegalovirus exposure and HLA in healthy donors. Generated by immunoSEQ multiplex PCR, the TCRdb table keeps only in-frame clones and is missing some. The sample holds 45,000 to 70,000 clones, more than 90% seen once. Sequencing was performed on PBMCs. These receptors were collected from a man between 18 and 29 years old in good health and CMV-seronegative. Both conserved end residues are part of each CDR3. A D gene is named only where the DNA matches it firmly.

CDR3	DNA	D	V	J
CASSLETVYGYTF	TGTGCCAGCAGTTTAGAGACAGTATATGGCTACACCTTC	.	TRBV28	TRBJ1-2
CASRTHPAGQGVTYEQYF	TGTGCCAGCAGAACACACCCCGCGGGACAGGGGGTCACCTACGAGCAGTACTTC	TRBD1	TRBV5-4	TRBJ2-7
CASSMENRGQLTPNTEAFF	TGTGCCAGTAGTATGGAAAACAGGGGACAGCTTACTCCGAACACTGAAGCTTTCTTT	TRBD1	TRBV19	TRBJ1-1
CASGGGGTGGQYEQYF	TGTGCTAGTGGTGGCGGGGGGACAGGGGGCCAATACGAGCAGTACTTC	TRBD1	TRBV12-5	TRBJ2-7
CASSPTFTDTQYF	TGTGCCAGCAGCCCCACTTTCACAGATACGCAGTATTTT	.	TRBV7-3	TRBJ2-3
CASSLVQNEKLFF	TGTGCCAGCAGCTTAGTTCAAAATGAAAAACTGTTTTTT	.	TRBV7-2	TRBJ1-4
CASSLGQSGNTIYF	TGTGCCAGCAGCTTAGGACAGTCTGGAAACACCATATATTTT	.	TRBV7-2	TRBJ1-3
CASSLGLREYLDTQYF	TGTGCCAGCAGCTTGGGTTTAAGGGAGTACTTAGATACGCAGTATTTT	.	TRBV5-6	TRBJ2-3
CASSPAGTAHGYTF	TGTGCCAGCTCCCCGGCGGGAACCGCTCATGGCTACACCTTC	.	TRBV7-9	TRBJ1-2
CASSPRRGGDTGELFF	TGTGCCAGCAGCCCCCGGAGGGGTGGGGACACCGGGGAGCTGTTTTTT	.	TRBV9	TRBJ2-2
CASQLAGTQYF	TGTGCCTCCCAACTAGCGGGAACGCAGTATTTT	TRBD2	TRBV5-4	TRBJ2-3
CSATGPSYEQYF	TGCAGCGCGACAGGGCCTAGTTACGAGCAGTACTTC	TRBD1	TRBV29-1	TRBJ2-7
CASTSTGANYEQYF	TGTGCCAGCACCTCGACAGGGGCCAACTACGAGCAGTACTTC	TRBD1	TRBV28	TRBJ2-7